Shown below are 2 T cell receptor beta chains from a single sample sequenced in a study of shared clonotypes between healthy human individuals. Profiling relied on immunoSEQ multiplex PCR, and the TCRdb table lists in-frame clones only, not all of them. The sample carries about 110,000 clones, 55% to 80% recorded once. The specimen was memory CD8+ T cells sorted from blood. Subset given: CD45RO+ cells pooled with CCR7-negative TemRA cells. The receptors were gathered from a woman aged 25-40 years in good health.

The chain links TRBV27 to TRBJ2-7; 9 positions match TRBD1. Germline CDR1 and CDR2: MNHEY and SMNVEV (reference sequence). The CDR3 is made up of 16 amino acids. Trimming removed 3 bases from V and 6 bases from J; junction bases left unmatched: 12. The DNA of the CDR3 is TGTGCCAGCAGTTTGGGGACAGGGACCCCGCGTGCCGAGCAGTACTTC. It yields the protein CASSLGTGTPRAEQYF.

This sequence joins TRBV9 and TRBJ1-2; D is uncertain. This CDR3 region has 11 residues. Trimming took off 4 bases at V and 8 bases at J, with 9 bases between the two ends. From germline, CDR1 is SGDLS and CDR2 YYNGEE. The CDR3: CASSHSRGYTF. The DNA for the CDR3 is TGTGCCAGCAGCCATAGCCGGGGCTACACCTTC. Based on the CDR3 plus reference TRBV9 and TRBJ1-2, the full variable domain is DSGVTQTPKHLITATGQRVTLRCSPRSGDLSVYWYQQSLDQGLQFLIQYYNGEERAKGNILERFSAQQFPDLHSELNLSSLELGDSALYFCASSHSRGYTFGSGTRLTVV.